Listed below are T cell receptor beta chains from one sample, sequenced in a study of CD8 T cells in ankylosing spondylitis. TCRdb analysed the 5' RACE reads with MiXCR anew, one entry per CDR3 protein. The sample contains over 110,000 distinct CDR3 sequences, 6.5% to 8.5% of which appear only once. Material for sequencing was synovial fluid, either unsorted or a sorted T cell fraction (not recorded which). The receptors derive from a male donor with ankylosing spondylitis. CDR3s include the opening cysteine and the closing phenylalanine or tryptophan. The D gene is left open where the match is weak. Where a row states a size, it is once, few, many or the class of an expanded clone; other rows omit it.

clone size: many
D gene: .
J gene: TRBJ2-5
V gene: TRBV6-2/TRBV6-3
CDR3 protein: CASSFPEETQYF
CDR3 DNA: TGTGCCAGCAGTTTCCCTGAAGAGACCCAGTACTTC

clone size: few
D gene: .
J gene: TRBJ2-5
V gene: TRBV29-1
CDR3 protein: CSAGQPRQEETQYF
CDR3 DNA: TGCAGCGCCGGACAGCCCCGGCAGGAAGAGACCCAGTACTTC

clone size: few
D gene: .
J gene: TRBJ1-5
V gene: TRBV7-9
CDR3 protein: CASQGLGAQHF
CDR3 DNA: TGTGCCAGCCAAGGGCTCGGGGCCCAGCATTTT

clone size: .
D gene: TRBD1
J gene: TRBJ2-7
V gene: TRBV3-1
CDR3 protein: CASSQGTGGYEQYF
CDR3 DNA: TGTGCCAGCAGCCAGGGGACAGGGGGTTACGAGCAGTACTTC

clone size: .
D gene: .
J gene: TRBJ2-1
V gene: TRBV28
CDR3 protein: CASSLGSENEQFF
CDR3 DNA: TGTGCCAGCAGTTTGGGCTCAGAAAATGAGCAGTTCTTC

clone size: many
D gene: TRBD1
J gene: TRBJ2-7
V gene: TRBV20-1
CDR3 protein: CSARGDRDYEQYF
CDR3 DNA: TGCAGTGCTAGAGGGGACAGGGACTACGAGCAGTACTTC

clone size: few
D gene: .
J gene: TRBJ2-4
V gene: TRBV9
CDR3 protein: CASSVASPAKNIQYF
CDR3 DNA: TGTGCCAGCAGCGTAGCTTCCCCAGCCAAAAACATTCAGTACTTC

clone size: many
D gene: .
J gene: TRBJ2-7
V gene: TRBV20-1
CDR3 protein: CSATPRAPYEQYF
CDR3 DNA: TGCAGTGCTACCCCCCGGGCCCCCTACGAGCAGTACTTC

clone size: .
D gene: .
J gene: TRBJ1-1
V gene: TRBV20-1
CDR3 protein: CSAPGLGATEAFF
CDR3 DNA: TGCAGTGCTCCGGGGTTAGGGGCGACTGAAGCTTTCTTT

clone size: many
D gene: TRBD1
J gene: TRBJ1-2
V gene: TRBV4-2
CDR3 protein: CASSQGQGWDYGYTF
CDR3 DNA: TGTGCCAGCAGCCAGGGACAGGGATGGGACTATGGCTACACCTTC

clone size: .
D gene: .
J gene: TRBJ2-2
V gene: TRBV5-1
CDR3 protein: CASSRTPGTGELFF
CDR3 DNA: TGCGCCAGCAGCCGCACACCGGGCACCGGGGAGCTGTTTTTT

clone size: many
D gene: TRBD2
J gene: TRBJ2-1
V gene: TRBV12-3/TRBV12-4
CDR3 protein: CASSFKRELGNEQFF
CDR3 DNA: TGTGCCAGCAGTTTCAAGCGGGAGCTGGGAAATGAGCAGTTCTTC

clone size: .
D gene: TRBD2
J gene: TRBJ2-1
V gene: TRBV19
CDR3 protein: CASKGGLAGKNEQFF
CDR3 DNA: TGTGCCAGTAAGGGGGGACTAGCGGGAAAGAATGAGCAGTTCTTC

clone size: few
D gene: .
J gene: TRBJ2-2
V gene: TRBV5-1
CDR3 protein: CASSPDSSAGELFF
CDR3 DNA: TGCGCCAGCAGCCCGGACTCTTCGGCCGGGGAGCTGTTTTTT

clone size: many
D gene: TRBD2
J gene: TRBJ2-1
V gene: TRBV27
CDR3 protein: CASSLQAGGYNEQFF
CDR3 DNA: TGTGCCAGCAGTTTGCAAGCGGGGGGGTACAATGAGCAGTTCTTC

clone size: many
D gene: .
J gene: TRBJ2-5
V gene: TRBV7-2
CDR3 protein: CASSLARAQETQYF
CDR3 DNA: TGTGCCAGCAGCTTAGCTAGGGCGCAGGAGACCCAGTACTTC

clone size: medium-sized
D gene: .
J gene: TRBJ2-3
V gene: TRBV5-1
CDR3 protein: CASMGEDTQYF
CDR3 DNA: TGCGCCAGCATGGGCGAAGATACGCAGTATTTT

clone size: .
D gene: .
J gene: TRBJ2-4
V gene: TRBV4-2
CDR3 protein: CASSREESSENIQYF
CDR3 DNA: TGTGCCAGCAGCCGAGAGGAGAGTTCGGAAAACATTCAGTACTTC

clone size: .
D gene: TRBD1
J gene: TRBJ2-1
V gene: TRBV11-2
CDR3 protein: CASSPTRDSDYEQFF
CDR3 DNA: TGTGCCAGCAGCCCAACGAGGGACAGTGATTATGAGCAGTTCTTC

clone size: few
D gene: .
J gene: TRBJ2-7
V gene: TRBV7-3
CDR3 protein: CASSPNGFYEQYF
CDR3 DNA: TGTGCCAGCAGCCCGAACGGGTTCTACGAGCAGTACTTC

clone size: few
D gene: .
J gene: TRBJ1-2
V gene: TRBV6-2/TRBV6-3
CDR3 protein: CASTRDGNYGYTF
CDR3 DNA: TGTGCCAGCACCCGGGACGGGAACTATGGCTACACCTTC

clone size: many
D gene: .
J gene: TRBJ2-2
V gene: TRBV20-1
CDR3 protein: CSARKSPGPELFF
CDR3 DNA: TGCAGTGCTAGAAAATCTCCCGGACCCGAGCTGTTTTTT

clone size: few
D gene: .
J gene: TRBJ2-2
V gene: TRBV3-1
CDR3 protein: CASSQLSTGELFF
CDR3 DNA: TGTGCCAGCAGCCAGCTCAGCACCGGGGAGCTGTTTTTT

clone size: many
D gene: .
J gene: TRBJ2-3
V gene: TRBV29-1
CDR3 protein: CSGGNPASTDTQYF
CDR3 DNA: TGCAGCGGAGGGAATCCGGCTAGCACAGATACGCAGTATTTT

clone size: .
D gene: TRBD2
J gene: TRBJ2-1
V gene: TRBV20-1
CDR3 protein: CSARGSTSGDYNEQFF
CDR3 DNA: TGCAGTGCTAGAGGGTCGACTAGCGGGGATTACAATGAGCAGTTCTTC

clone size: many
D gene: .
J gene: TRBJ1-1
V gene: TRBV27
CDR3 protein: CASSPSLGGITEAFF
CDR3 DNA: TGTGCCAGCAGTCCCTCTCTGGGGGGTATCACTGAAGCTTTCTTT

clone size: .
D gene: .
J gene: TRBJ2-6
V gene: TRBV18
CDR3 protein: CASSPPRATRPGANVLTF
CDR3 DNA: TGTGCCAGCTCACCACCGAGAGCTACCCGCCCTGGGGCCAACGTCCTGACTTTC

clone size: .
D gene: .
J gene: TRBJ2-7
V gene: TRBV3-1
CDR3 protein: CASSQDARWSSYEQYF
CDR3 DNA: TGTGCCAGCAGCCAAGATGCCAGGTGGAGCTCCTACGAGCAGTACTTC

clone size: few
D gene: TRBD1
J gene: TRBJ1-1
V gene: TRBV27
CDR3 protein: CASRTGGGGSTEAFF
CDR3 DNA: TGTGCCAGCAGAACAGGGGGGGGAGGTAGTACTGAAGCTTTCTTT

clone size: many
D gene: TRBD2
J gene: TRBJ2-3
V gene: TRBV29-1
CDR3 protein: CSVGKRGSTDTQYF
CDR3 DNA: TGCAGCGTTGGGAAGCGGGGGAGCACAGATACGCAGTATTTT

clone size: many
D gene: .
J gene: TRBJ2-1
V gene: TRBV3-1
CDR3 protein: CASSPSGTGEQWEQFF
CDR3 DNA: TGTGCCAGCAGCCCCTCGGGAACGGGGGAGCAATGGGAGCAGTTCTTC

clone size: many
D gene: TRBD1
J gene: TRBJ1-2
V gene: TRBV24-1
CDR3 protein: CATSDPVTGQGGYTF
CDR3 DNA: TGTGCCACCAGTGATCCCGTCACGGGACAGGGGGGCTACACCTTC

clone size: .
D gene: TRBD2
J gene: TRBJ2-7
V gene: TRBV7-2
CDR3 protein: CASSLKREGQYEQYF
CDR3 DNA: TGTGCCAGCAGCTTAAAACGGGAGGGCCAGTACGAGCAGTACTTC

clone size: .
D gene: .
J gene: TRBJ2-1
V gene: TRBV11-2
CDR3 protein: CASNSFQNYNEQFF
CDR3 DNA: TGTGCCAGCAACTCTTTCCAGAATTACAATGAGCAGTTCTTC

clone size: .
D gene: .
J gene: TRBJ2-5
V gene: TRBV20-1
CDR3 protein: CSAGRISGAATQYF
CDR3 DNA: TGCAGTGCCGGTCGAATTTCAGGGGCGGCGACCCAGTACTTC

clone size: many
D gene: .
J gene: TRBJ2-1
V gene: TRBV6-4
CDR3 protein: CASSDGQPSYNEQFF
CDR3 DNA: TGTGCCAGCAGTGACGGGCAGCCCTCCTACAATGAGCAGTTCTTC

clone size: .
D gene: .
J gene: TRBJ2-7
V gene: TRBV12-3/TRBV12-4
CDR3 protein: CASTRGGGGASYEQYF
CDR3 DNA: TGTGCCAGCACCAGGGGGGGAGGGGGCGCCTCCTACGAGCAGTACTTC

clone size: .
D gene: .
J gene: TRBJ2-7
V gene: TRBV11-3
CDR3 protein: CASSMGPSGEQYF
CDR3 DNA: TGTGCCAGCAGCATGGGACCGTCGGGAGAGCAGTACTTC

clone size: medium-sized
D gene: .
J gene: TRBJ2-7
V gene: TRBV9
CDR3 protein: CASSVGTEQYF
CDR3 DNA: TGTGCCAGCAGCGTGGGAACCGAGCAGTACTTC

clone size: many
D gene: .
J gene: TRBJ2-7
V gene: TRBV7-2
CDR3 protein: CASRKPGAQTAEQYF
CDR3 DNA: TGTGCCAGCAGAAAACCGGGGGCCCAGACCGCCGAGCAGTACTTC

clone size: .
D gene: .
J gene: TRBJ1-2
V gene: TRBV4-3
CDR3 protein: CASSPRYEAYGYTF
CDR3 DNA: TGCGCCAGCAGCCCAAGATACGAAGCCTATGGCTACACCTTC

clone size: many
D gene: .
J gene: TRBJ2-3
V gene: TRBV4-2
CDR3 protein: CASSQDRYTDTQYF
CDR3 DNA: TGTGCCAGCAGCCAAGATAGGTACACAGATACGCAGTATTTT